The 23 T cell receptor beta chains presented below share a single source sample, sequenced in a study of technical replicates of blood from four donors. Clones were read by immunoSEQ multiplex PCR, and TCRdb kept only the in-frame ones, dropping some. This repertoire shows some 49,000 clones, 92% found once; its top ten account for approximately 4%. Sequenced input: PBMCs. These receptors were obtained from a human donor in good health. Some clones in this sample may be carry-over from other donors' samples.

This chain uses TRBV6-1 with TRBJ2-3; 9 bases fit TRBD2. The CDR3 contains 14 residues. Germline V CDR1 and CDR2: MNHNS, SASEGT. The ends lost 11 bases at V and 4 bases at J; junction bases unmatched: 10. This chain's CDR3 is CAGRRGGSSDTQYF. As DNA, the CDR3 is TGTGCCGGTAGGCGGGGGGGCAGCTCAGATACGCAGTATTTT.

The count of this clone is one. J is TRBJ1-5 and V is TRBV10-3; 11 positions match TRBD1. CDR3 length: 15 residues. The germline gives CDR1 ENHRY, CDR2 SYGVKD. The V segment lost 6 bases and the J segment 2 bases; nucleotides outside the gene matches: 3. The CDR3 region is CAISTGQGGNQPQHF. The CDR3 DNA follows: TGTGCCATCAGCACGGGACAGGGGGGCAATCAGCCCCAGCATTTT.

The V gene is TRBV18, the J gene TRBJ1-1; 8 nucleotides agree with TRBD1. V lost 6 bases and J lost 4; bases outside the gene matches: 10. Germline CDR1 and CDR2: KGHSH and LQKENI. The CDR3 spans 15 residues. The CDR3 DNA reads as TGTGCCAGCTCTCTACAGGGGGTCCTGGGCACTGAAGCTTTCTTT. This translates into CASSLQGVLGTEAFF.

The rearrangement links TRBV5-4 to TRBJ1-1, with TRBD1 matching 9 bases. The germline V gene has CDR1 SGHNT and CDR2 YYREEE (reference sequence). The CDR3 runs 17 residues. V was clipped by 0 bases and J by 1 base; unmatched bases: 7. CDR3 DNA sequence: TGTGCCAGCAGCTTGGGGGGGACAGGGAAAGGGAACACTGAAGCTTTCTTT. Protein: CASSLGGTGKGNTEAFF.

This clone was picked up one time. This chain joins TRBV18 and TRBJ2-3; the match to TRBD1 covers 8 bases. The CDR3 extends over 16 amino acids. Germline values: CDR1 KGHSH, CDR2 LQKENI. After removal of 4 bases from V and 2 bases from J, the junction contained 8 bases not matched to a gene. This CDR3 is CASSLTGQEFTDTQYF. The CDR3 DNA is TGTGCCAGCTCACTAACGGGACAGGAGTTCACAGATACGCAGTATTTT.

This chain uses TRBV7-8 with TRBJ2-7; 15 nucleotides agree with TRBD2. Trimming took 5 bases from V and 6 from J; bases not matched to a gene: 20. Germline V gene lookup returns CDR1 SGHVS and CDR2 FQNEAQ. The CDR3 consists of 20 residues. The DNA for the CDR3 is TGTGCCAGCAGCCTATCGATCTACCTCCAAGGACTAGCGGGAGGGGGCGAGCAGTACTTC. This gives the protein CASSLSIYLQGLAGGGEQYF.

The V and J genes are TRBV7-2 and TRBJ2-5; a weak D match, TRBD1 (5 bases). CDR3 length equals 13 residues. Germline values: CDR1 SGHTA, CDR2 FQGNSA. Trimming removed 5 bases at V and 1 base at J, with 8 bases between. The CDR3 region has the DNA TGTGCCAGCAGCCCACAGGTCCAAGAGACCCAGTACTTC. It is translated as CASSPQVQETQYF.

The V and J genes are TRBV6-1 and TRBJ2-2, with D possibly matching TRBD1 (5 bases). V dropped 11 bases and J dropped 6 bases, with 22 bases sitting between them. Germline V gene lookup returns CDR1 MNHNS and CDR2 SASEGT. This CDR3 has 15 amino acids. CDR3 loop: CAGWTATGWAGELFF. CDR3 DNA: TGTGCCGGTTGGACGGCTACAGGTTGGGCCGGGGAGCTGTTTTTT.

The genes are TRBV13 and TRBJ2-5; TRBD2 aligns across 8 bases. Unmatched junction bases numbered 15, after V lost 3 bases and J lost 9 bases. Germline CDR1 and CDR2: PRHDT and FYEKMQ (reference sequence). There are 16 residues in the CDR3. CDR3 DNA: TGTGCCAGCAGCTTGGGCCCCGGACTAGCACACTCTCCCCAGTACTTC. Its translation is CASSLGPGLAHSPQYF.

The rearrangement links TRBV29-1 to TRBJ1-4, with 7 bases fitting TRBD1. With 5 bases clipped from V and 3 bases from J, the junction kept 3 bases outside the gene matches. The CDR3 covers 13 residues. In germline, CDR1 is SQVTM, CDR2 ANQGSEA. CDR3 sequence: CSVQTGPNEKLFF. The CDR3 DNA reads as TGCAGCGTTCAGACAGGGCCTAATGAAAAACTGTTTTTT.

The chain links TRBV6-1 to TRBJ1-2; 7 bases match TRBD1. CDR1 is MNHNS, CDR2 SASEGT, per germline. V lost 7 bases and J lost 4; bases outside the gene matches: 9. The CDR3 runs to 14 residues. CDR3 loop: CASTTWGDSYGYTF. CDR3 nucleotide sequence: TGTGCCAGCACTACCTGGGGGGACAGCTATGGCTACACCTTC.

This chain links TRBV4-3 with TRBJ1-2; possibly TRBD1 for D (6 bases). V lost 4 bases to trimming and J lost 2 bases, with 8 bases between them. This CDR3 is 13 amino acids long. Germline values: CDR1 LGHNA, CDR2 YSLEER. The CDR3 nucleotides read TGCGCCAGCAGCCCGGACAGAAACTATGGCTACACCTTC. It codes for CASSPDRNYGYTF.

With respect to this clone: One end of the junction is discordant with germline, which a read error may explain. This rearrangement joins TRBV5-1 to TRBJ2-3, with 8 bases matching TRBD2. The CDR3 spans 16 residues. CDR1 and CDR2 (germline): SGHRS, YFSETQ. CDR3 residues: CASSISGGGSRDTQYF. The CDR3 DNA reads TGCGCCAGCAGCATTTCGGGGGGGGGTAGCAGAGATACGCAGTATTTT.

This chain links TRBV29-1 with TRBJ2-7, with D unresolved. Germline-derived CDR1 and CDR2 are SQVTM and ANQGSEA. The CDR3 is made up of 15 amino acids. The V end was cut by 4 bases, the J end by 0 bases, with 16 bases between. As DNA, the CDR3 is TGCAGCGTTGCGTCCCTCGAGGTCAGCTCCTACGAGCAGTACTTC. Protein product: CSVASLEVSSYEQYF.

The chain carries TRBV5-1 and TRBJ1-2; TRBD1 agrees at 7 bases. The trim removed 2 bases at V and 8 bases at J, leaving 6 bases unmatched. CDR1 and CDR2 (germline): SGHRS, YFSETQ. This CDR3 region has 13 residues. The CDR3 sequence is CASSFSAGGGYTF. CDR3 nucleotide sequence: TGCGCCAGCAGCTTCTCCGCAGGGGGAGGCTACACCTTC.

CDR3 sequence: CASSLGAGGPSDTQYF. DNA of the CDR3: TGTGCCAGCAGCTTAGGGGCGGGGGGGCCTTCAGATACGCAGTATTTT. The chain has TRBV7-2 and TRBJ2-3, with 9 bases matching TRBD2. V shed 1 base, J shed 4 bases, and the junction held 6 bases outside the gene matches. The germline V gene encodes CDR1 SGHTA and CDR2 FQGNSA. CDR3 length: 16 residues.

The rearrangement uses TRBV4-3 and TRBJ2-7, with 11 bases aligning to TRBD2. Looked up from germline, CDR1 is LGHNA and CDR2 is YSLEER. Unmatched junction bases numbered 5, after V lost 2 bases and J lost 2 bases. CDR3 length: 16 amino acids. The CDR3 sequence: CASSQTLAGGTYEQYF. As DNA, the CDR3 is TGCGCCAGCAGCCAAACGCTAGCGGGAGGAACCTACGAGCAGTACTTC.

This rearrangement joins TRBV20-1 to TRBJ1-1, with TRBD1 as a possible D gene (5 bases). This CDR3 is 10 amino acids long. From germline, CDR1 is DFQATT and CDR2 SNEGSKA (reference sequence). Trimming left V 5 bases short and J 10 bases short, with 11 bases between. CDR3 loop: CSASGFSAFF. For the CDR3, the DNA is TGCAGTGCTTCAGGGTTTTCAGCTTTCTTT.

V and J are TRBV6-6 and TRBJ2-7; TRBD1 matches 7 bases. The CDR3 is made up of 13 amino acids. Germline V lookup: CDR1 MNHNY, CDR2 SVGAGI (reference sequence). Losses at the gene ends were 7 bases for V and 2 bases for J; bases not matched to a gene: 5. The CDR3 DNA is TGTGCCAGCACGGGACAGAAAGCCTACGAGCAGTACTTC. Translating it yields CASTGQKAYEQYF.

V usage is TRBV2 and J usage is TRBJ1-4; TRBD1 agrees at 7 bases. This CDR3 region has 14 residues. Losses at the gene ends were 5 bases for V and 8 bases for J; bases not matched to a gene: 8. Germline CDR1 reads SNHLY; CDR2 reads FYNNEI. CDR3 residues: CASSRQGVKEKLFF. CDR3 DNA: TGTGCCAGCAGTAGGCAGGGGGTGAAGGAAAAACTGTTTTTT.

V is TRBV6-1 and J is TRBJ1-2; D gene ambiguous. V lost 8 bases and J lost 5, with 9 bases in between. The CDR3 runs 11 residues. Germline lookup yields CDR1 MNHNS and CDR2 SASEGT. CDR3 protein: CASEQFYGYTF. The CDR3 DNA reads TGTGCCAGCGAACAGTTTTATGGCTACACCTTC.

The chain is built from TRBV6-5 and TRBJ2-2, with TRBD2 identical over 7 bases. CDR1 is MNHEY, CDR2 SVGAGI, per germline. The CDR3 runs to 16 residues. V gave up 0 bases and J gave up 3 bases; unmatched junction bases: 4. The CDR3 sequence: CASSYSALADTGELFF. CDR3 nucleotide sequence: TGTGCCAGCAGTTACTCCGCGCTAGCGGACACCGGGGAGCTGTTTTTT.

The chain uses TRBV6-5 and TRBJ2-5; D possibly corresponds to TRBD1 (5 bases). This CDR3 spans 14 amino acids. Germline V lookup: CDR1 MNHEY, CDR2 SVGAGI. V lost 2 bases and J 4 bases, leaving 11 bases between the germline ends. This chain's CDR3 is CASSYTGPRETQYF. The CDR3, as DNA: TGTGCCAGCAGTTACACAGGACCCCGAGAGACCCAGTACTTC.